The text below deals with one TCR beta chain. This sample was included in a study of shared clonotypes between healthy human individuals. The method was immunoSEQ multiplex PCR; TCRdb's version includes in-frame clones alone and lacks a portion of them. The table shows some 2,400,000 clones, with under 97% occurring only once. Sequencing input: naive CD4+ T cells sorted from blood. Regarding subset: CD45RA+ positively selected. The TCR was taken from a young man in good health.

CDR3 coding DNA: TGTGCCAGCAGTCGCTCTCGGGGACTGGATACTGAAAAACTGTTTTTT. Translating gives CASSRSRGLDTEKLFF. V usage is TRBV2 and J usage is TRBJ1-4; D is perhaps TRBD1 (5 bases). Trimming pared 5 bases from V and 7 bases from J, leaving 20 bases between. CDR1 SNHLY and CDR2 FYNNEI come from the germline V gene. The length of the CDR3 is 16 residues.